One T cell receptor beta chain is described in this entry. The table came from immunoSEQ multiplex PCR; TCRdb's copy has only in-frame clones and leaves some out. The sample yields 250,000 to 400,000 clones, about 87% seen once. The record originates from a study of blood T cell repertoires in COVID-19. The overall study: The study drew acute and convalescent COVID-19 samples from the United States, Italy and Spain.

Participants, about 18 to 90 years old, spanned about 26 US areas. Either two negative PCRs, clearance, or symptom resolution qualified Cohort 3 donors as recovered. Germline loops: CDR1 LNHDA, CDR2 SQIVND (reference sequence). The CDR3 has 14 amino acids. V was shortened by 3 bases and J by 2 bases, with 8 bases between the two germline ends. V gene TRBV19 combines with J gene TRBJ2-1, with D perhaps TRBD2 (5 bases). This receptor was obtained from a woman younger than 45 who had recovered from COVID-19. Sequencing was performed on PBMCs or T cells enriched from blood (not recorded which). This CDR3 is CASSIRGTYNEQFF. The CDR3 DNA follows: TGTGCCAGTAGTATCCGAGGGACCTACAATGAGCAGTTCTTC.